This entry lists 22 T cell receptor beta chains sequenced from one sample in a study of memory CD4+ T cells and cytomegalovirus serostatus. The sort gate was single viable CD3+CD4+CD8-CD45RO+ cells for memory CD4+ T cells. Method: immunoSEQ multiplex PCR; TCRdb's copy keeps in-frame clones and lacks some. The data hold more than 45,000 clones, with 80% to 90% observed a single time. The specimen was memory CD4+ T cells from blood. All receptors come from an adult in good health and CMV-seronegative.

This chain connects TRBV28 to TRBJ2-1; D might be TRBD2 (6 bases). CDR1 is MDHEN and CDR2 is SYDVKM in the germline V gene. V dropped 5 bases and J dropped 5 bases, with 19 bases sitting between them. This CDR3 is built from 16 residues. The DNA of the CDR3 is TGTGCCAGCAGTCCGCTCTGGAGGGAGTATAACAATGAGCAGTTCTTC. Translating it yields CASSPLWREYNNEQFF.

The rearrangement uses TRBV5-1 and TRBJ2-1, with 9 bases identical to TRBD1. J gave up 8 bases and V 4 bases, and 10 bases lay outside the gene matches. CDR1 is SGHRS, CDR2 YFSETQ, per germline. CDR3 length: 15 residues. The CDR3 DNA reads TGCGCCAGCAGCACGGGACAGGGCCCGGGGGATGAGCAGTTCTTC. The encoded protein is CASSTGQGPGDEQFF.

V usage is TRBV27 and J usage is TRBJ2-2; weak D call: TRBD1 (6 bases). Germline CDR1 is MNHEY and CDR2 is SMNVEV (reference sequence). This CDR3 is 18 amino acids long. The V end was cut by 0 bases, the J end by 2 bases, with 16 bases between. In DNA form, the CDR3 reads TGTGCCAGCAGTTTATCCCAGAGAGGACAGATTAACACCGGGGAGCTGTTTTTT. It specifies CASSLSQRGQINTGELFF.

The V gene is TRBV6-6, the J gene TRBJ1-1, with D unclear. Germline V gene data show CDR1 as MNHNY and CDR2 as SVGAGI (reference sequence). Trimming removed 2 bases at V and 2 bases at J, with 9 bases between. There are 14 residues in the CDR3. CDR3: CASSYITGNTEAFF. The CDR3 DNA is TGTGCCAGCAGTTACATCACGGGAAACACTGAAGCTTTCTTT.

The genes are TRBV28 and TRBJ1-1, with D unresolved. The CDR3 has 13 amino acids. V lost 6 bases to trimming and J lost 1 base, with 9 bases between them. Germline V gives CDR1 MDHEN, CDR2 SYDVKM. CDR3 DNA sequence: TGTGCCAGCAGGGAGGGATGGAACACTGAAGCTTTCTTT. As protein: CASREGWNTEAFF.

V is TRBV14 and J is TRBJ2-1, with D unclear. Looked up from germline, CDR1 is SGHDN and CDR2 is FVKESK. V was shortened by 5 bases and J by 10 bases, with 9 bases between the two germline ends. The CDR3 runs to 11 residues. CDR3 residues: CASSSVGEQFF. The DNA of the CDR3 is TGTGCCAGCAGCTCGGTGGGGGAGCAGTTCTTC.

There are a few counts of this clone. This chain joins TRBV7-9 and TRBJ2-5; TRBD1 aligns across 7 bases. CDR1 SEHNR and CDR2 FQNEAQ come from the germline V gene (reference sequence). With 5 bases clipped from V and 1 base from J, the junction kept 10 bases outside the gene matches. The length of the CDR3 is 16 residues. The DNA of the CDR3 is TGTGCCAGCAGCCCAGAGACAGGGCTGCTCCAAGAGACCCAGTACTTC. It codes for CASSPETGLLQETQYF. The whole variable domain, remainder taken from reference TRBV7-9 and TRBJ2-5, is DTGVSQNPRHKITKRGQNVTFRCDPISEHNRLYWYRQTLGQGPEFLTYFQNEAQLEKSRLLSDRFSAERPKGSFSTLEIQRTEQGDSAMYLCASSPETGLLQETQYFGPGTRLLVL.

The chain carries TRBV7-2 and TRBJ1-1; 8 bases map to TRBD1. The CDR3 loop spans 16 amino acids. The ends lost 1 base at V and 0 bases at J; junction bases unmatched: 4. The germline V gene has CDR1 SGHTA and CDR2 FQGNSA. The CDR3 region is CASSLGVTGVNTEAFF. The CDR3 bases are TGTGCCAGCAGCTTAGGGGTGACAGGGGTGAACACTGAAGCTTTCTTT.

This chain connects TRBV6-1 to TRBJ2-6; D is ambiguous. The CDR3 extends over 15 amino acids. CDR1 and CDR2 from the germline V gene are MNHNS and SASEGT. Trimming took 1 base from V and 1 from J, leaving 5 bases between them. CDR3: CASSEGGSGANVLTF. CDR3 coding DNA: TGTGCCAGCAGTGAAGGGGGTTCTGGGGCCAACGTCCTGACTTTC.

The chain uses TRBV6-1 and TRBJ1-2; D ambiguous. Looked up from germline, CDR1 is MNHNS and CDR2 is SASEGT. V dropped 0 bases and J dropped 2 bases, with 10 bases sitting between them. The CDR3 covers 15 residues. CDR3 amino acids: CASSEAPGLNYGYTF. CDR3 DNA sequence: TGTGCCAGCAGTGAAGCCCCTGGACTGAACTATGGCTACACCTTC.

This clone was observed a handful of times. This chain joins TRBV28 and TRBJ2-7; 8 bases line up with TRBD2. Germline CDR1 and CDR2: MDHEN and SYDVKM. This CDR3 region has 14 residues. J gave up 7 bases and V 5 bases, and 10 bases lay outside the gene matches. The CDR3 loop is CASSIIAGSGEQYF. The CDR3 DNA is TGTGCCAGCAGTATAATAGCGGGATCGGGGGAGCAGTACTTC.

The chain couples TRBV7-2 to TRBJ2-2; D may be TRBD1 or TRBD2 (5 bases each). In germline, CDR1 is SGHTA, CDR2 FQGNSA. V lost 5 bases to trimming and J lost 6 bases, with 16 bases between them. CDR3 size: 15 residues. In DNA form, the CDR3 reads TGTGCCAGCAGCCAGGGTATCTTCGGGGCCGGGGAGCTGTTTTTT. Its translation is CASSQGIFGAGELFF.

This sequence joins TRBV29-1 and TRBJ1-2; TRBD1 might be the D (5 bases). Trimming left V 7 bases short and J 2 bases short, with 20 bases between. The CDR3 contains 15 residues. The V gene's germline CDR1 is SQVTM and CDR2 ANQGSEA. This CDR3 is CSAEVRKTENYGYTF. The CDR3 coding sequence is TGCAGCGCTGAGGTCCGGAAGACAGAAAACTATGGCTACACCTTC.

The genes are TRBV7-9 and TRBJ2-7; D remains ambiguous. The V end was cut by 3 bases, the J end by 4 bases, with 7 bases between. Germline-derived CDR1 and CDR2 are SEHNR and FQNEAQ (reference sequence). This CDR3 comprises 12 residues. The CDR3 region is CASSFGEYEQYF. The CDR3 bases are TGTGCCAGCAGCTTTGGAGAGTACGAGCAGTACTTC.

The genes are TRBV9 and TRBJ2-1; no reliable D call. Trimming took off 0 bases at V and 5 bases at J, with 12 bases between the two ends. Germline CDR1 reads SGDLS; CDR2 reads YYNGEE. The CDR3 covers 15 residues. The CDR3 sequence is CASSVAGNKNNEQFF. As DNA, the CDR3 is TGTGCCAGCAGCGTAGCCGGTAATAAAAACAATGAGCAGTTCTTC.

This sequence joins TRBV7-6 and TRBJ1-2, with TRBD1 as a possible D gene (5 bases). The V end was cut by 3 bases, the J end by 6 bases, with 20 bases between. Germline values: CDR1 SGHVS, CDR2 FNYEAQ. The CDR3 is 16 residues long. CDR3 protein: CASSLGTGRGSDGYTF. CDR3 bases: TGTGCCAGCAGCTTGGGGACCGGGCGAGGTTCAGATGGCTACACCTTC. The variable domain in full, completed from reference TRBV7-6 and TRBJ1-2, reads GAGVSQSPRYKVTKRGQDVALRCDPISGHVSLYWYRQALGQGPEFLTYFNYEAQQDKSGLPNDRFSAERPEGSISTLTIQRTEQRDSAMYRCASSLGTGRGSDGYTFGSGTRLTVV.

The chain has TRBV11-2 and TRBJ1-2, with a possible D match to TRBD1 (5 bases). Trimming cost V 0 bases and J 4 bases, with 9 bases left between them. The length of the CDR3 is 14 residues. The V gene's germline CDR1 is SGHAT and CDR2 FQNNGV. DNA for the CDR3: TGTGCCAGCAGCTTAGAGGGGCAGACCTATGGCTACACCTTC. The encoded protein is CASSLEGQTYGYTF.

The rearrangement joins TRBV10-3 to TRBJ1-5; 11 positions agree with TRBD1. CDR1 and CDR2 (germline): ENHRY, SYGVKD. The trim removed 4 bases at V and 7 bases at J, leaving 6 bases unmatched. The CDR3 is made up of 15 amino acids. This chain's CDR3 is CAISGTGGAGQPQHF. In nucleotides, the CDR3 is TGTGCCATCAGTGGGACAGGGGGCGCCGGGCAGCCCCAGCATTTT.

J is TRBJ2-5 and V is TRBV7-3; the match to TRBD1 covers 9 bases. Germline CDR1 SGHTA, CDR2 FQGTGA. This CDR3 is 13 amino acids long. J lost 5 bases, V lost 5 bases, and 3 bases had no gene match. The CDR3 here is CASSPGQGETQYF. CDR3 bases: TGTGCCAGCAGCCCCGGACAGGGGGAGACCCAGTACTTC.

CDR3 in amino acids: CASSSYDGANVLTF. CDR3 DNA sequence: TGTGCCAGCAGTTCCTACGACGGGGCCAACGTCCTGACTTTC. The chain joins TRBV27 to TRBJ2-6; D is unresolved. The ends were cut back, 4 bases at V and 4 bases at J, with 8 bases in the middle. This CDR3 is 14 amino acids long. CDR1 is MNHEY and CDR2 is SMNVEV in the germline V gene (reference sequence).

V gene TRBV7-9 combines with J gene TRBJ2-1; 7 bases are a match to TRBD2. Germline CDR1 reads SEHNR; CDR2 reads FQNEAQ (reference sequence). Trimming cost V 5 bases and J 4 bases; bases outside gene matches: 8. The CDR3 totals 15 residues. This CDR3 reads CASSPPGGPYNEQFF. The CDR3 region has the DNA TGTGCCAGCAGCCCGCCGGGGGGTCCGTACAATGAGCAGTTCTTC.

The chain couples TRBV6-1 to TRBJ2-2; D remains unclear. Germline loops: CDR1 MNHNS, CDR2 SASEGT. V was shortened by 6 bases and J by 8 bases, with 10 bases between the two germline ends. The CDR3 extends over 12 amino acids. The CDR3 reads CASSNFIGELFF. The CDR3, as DNA: TGTGCCAGCAGCAACTTCATAGGGGAGCTGTTTTTT.